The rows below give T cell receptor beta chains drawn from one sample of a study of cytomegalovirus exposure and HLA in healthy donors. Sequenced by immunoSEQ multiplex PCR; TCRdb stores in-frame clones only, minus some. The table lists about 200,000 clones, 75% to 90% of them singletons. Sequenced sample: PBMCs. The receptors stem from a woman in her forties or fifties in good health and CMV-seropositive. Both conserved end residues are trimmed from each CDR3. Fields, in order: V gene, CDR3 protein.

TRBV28,ASGGTRGGYHEQY
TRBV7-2,ASNPSGMQETQY
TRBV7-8,ASSPQGFYGYT
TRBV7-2,ASSLAGASNQPQH
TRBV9,ASSGQVGGYT
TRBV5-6,ASIPPGGENTEAF
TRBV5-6,ASSLGAAYEQY
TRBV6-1,ASSVQGASNQPQH
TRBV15,ATSSESPRASYNEQF
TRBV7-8,ASSLAGDYFGSQY
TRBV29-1,SVLTGSSNQPQH
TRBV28,ASTYFGGNYGYT
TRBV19,ASSPRTGGGLYEQY
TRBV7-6,ASSWGQGDIQY
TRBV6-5,ASTLDGYQPQH
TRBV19,ASSTHRDRSQETQY
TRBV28,ASRTGNLNDEQF
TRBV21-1,ASSKVGQGNYGYT
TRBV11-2,ASSPAPTYEQY
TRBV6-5,ASSPGTGGTGELF
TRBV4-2,ASSQGQGAKNSQY
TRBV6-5,ASSYSGTGTYEQY
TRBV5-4,ASSLQGSYNEQF
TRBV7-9,ASSSGDGEKLF
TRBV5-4,ASSLGGNYGYT
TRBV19,ASSNLGEGDTQY
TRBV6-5,ASPGQGLDGYT
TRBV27,ATKGLYSNQPQH
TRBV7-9,SSSLSRTGINYGYT